The 9 T cell receptor beta chains below come from one sample, sequenced in a study of blood T cell repertoires in COVID-19. Sequenced by immunoSEQ multiplex PCR; TCRdb stores in-frame clones only, minus some. The sample includes under 65,000 clones, approximately 86% of them seen just once. The sample comprised peripheral blood. The receptors originated from an elderly woman with COVID-19, enrolled during active disease.

The chain uses TRBV5-1 and TRBJ2-5, with 12 bases fitting TRBD2. Per germline, CDR1 SGHRS and CDR2 YFSETQ. The CDR3 totals 16 residues. Trimming removed 4 bases from V and 4 bases from J; junction bases left unmatched: 8. CDR3 DNA sequence: TGCGCCAGCAGCCCTACGACTAGCGGGGGAGGAGAGACCCAGTACTTC. Its protein is CASSPTTSGGGETQYF.

This rearrangement joins TRBV20-1 to TRBJ2-5; 7 positions match TRBD2. Per the germline V gene, CDR1 is DFQATT and CDR2 is SNEGSKA (reference sequence). The CDR3 sequence is 15 residues long. With 6 bases clipped from V and 2 bases from J, the junction kept 12 bases outside the gene matches. CDR3 loop: CSASAPGGLQETQYF. The CDR3, as DNA: TGCAGTGCCAGTGCGCCGGGGGGACTACAAGAGACCCAGTACTTC.

This chain links TRBV30 with TRBJ1-1; 8 bases are a match to TRBD1. Unmatched junction bases numbered 2, after V lost 4 bases and J lost 7 bases. CDR1 is GTSNPN and CDR2 is SVGIG in the germline V gene (reference sequence). This CDR3 has 11 residues. CDR3 sequence (DNA): TGTGCCTGGACAGGGGGCTTTGAAGCTTTCTTT. This encodes CAWTGGFEAFF.

The rearrangement uses TRBV5-4 and TRBJ1-6, with 9 bases that match TRBD1. The V gene's germline CDR1 is SGHNT and CDR2 YYREEE (reference sequence). Trimming cost V 4 bases and J 7 bases; bases outside gene matches: 12. This CDR3 region has 17 residues. CDR3 nucleotides: TGTGCCAGCAGCCTGGGGGGGGGACAGGGATGGAATTCACCCCTCCACTTT. This codes for CASSLGGGQGWNSPLHF.

The chain is built from TRBV27 and TRBJ2-2, with 7 bases fitting TRBD2. The V gene end was trimmed by 4 bases and the J gene end by 0 bases; junction bases not matched to a gene: 8. Germline CDR1 MNHEY, CDR2 SMNVEV (reference sequence). The CDR3 runs 17 residues. CDR3 sequence: CASSWGPGLPNTGELFF. CDR3 sequence (DNA): TGTGCCAGCAGTTGGGGCCCGGGACTACCGAACACCGGGGAGCTGTTTTTT.

The V gene is TRBV2, the J gene TRBJ1-6; D is unresolved. V was trimmed by 6 bases and J by 6 bases, leaving 18 bases between them. The germline V gene has CDR1 SNHLY and CDR2 FYNNEI. The CDR3 runs to 16 residues. CDR3 in amino acids: CASRGRTAGINSPLHF. The CDR3 DNA reads as TGTGCCAGCAGGGGCCGAACGGCGGGGATTAATTCACCCCTCCACTTT.

The chain is built from TRBV11-2 and TRBJ2-1; 11 bases match TRBD2. This CDR3 is built from 17 residues. Germline trimming cut 5 bases from V and 9 bases from J; bases unmatched to any gene: 15. From germline, CDR1 is SGHAT and CDR2 FQNNGV. Here the CDR3 reads CASSHNLAGGLLSEQFF. For the CDR3, the DNA is TGTGCCAGCAGCCACAACCTAGCGGGGGGCCTGCTTTCTGAGCAGTTCTTC.

This clone was seen just once. This same CDR3 is encoded by further DNA sequences in the sample. The chain employs TRBV3-1 (or the pseudogene TRBV3-2) and TRBJ1-2; 9 bases match TRBD1. The CDR3 totals 15 residues. J gave up 5 bases and V 0 bases, and 4 bases lay outside the gene matches. Germline V gene data show CDR1 as LGHDT and CDR2 as YNNKEL (reference sequence). The CDR3: CASSQDTGQGYGYTF. The CDR3 region has the DNA TGTGCCAGCAGCCAAGATACCGGACAGGGGTATGGCTACACCTTC.

On this clone itself: The sample holds other DNA sequences that translate to the same CDR3. The chain uses TRBV5-4 and TRBJ1-1, with D possibly matching TRBD1 (5 bases). Between the trimmed V and J ends, which lost 3 bases and 2 bases, there was a span of 11 bases. The CDR3 consists of 14 residues. Germline assignment: CDR1 SGHNT and CDR2 YYREEE (reference sequence). The CDR3 coding sequence is TGTGCCAGCAGCTCGGGACTCCTCAACACTGAAGCTTTCTTT. Amino acids: CASSSGLLNTEAFF. Based on the CDR3 plus reference TRBV5-4 and TRBJ1-1, the full variable domain is ETGVTQSPTHLIKTRGQQVTLRCSSQSGHNTVSWYQQALGQGPQFIFQYYREEENGRGNFPPRFSGLQFPNYSSELNVNALELDDSALYLCASSSGLLNTEAFFGQGTRLTVV.